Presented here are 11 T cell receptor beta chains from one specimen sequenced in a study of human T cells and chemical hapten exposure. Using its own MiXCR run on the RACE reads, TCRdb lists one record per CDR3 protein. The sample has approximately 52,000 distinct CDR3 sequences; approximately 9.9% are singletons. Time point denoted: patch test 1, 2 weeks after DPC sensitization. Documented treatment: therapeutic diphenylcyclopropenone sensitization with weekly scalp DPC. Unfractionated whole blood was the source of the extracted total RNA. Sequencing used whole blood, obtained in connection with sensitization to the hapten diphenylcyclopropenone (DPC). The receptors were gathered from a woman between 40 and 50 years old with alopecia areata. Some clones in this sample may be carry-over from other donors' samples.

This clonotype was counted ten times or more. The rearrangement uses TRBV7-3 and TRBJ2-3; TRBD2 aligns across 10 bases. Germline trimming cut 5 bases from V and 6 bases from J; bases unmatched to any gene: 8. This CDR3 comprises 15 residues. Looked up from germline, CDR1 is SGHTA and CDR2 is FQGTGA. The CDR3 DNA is TGTGCCAGCAGCCCGACGGGACTAGCGAGTGATACGCAGTATTTT. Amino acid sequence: CASSPTGLASDTQYF. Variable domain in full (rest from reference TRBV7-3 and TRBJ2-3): GAGVSQTPSNKVTEKGKYVELRCDPISGHTALYWYRQSLGQGPEFLIYFQGTGAADDSGLPNDRFFAVRPEGSVSTLKIQRTERGDSAVYLCASSPTGLASDTQYFGPGTRLTVL.

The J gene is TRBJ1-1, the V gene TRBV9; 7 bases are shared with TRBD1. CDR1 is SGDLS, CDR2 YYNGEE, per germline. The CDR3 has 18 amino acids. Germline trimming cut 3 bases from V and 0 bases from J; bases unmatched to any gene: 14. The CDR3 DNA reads TGTGCCAGCAGCGCCCCTTTCCGGGACAGTTCCATGAACACTGAAGCTTTCTTT. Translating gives CASSAPFRDSSMNTEAFF.

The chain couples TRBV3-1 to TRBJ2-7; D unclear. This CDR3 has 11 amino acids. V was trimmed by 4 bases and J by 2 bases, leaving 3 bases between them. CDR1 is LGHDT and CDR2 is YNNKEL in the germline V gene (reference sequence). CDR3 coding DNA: TGTGCCAGCAGCCCCCCCTACGAGCAGTACTTC. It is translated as CASSPPYEQYF.

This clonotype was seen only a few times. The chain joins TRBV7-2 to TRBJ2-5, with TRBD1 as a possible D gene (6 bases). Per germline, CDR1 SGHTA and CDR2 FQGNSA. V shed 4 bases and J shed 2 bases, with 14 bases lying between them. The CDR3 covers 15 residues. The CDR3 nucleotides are TGTGCCAGCAGCTCCCTGGGGACACTTCAAGAGACCCAGTACTTC. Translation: CASSSLGTLQETQYF.

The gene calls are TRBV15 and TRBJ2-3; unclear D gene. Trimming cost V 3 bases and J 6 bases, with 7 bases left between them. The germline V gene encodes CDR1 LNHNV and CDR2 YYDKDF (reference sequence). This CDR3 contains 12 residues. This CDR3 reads CATSSRGDTQYF. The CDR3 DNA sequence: TGTGCCACCAGCAGCCGTGGGGATACGCAGTATTTT.

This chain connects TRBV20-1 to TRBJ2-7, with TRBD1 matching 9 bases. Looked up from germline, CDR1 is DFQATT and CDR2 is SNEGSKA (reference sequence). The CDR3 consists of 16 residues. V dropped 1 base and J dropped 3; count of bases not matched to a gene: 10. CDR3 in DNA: TGCAGTGCTAGAGGTTTAGAAGGGACAGGGATCTACGAGCAGTACTTC. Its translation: CSARGLEGTGIYEQYF.

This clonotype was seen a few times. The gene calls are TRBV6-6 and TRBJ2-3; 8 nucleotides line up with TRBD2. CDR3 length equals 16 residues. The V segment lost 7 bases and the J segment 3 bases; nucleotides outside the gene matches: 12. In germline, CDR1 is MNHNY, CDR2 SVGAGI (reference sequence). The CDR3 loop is CASTDGSGGLTDTQYF. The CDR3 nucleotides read TGTGCCAGCACCGACGGGAGCGGGGGATTAACAGATACGCAGTATTTT.

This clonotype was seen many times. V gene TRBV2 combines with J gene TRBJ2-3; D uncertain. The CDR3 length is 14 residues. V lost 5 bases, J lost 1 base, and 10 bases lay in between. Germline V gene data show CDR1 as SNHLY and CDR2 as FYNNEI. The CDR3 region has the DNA TGTGCCAGCAGTCTAACTATCGGCACAGATACGCAGTATTTT. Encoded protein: CASSLTIGTDTQYF.

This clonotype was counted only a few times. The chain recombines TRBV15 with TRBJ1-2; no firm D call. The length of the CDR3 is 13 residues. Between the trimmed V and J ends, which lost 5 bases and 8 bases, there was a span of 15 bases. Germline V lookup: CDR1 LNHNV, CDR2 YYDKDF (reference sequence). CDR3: CATSRPLEGGYTF. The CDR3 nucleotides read TGTGCCACCAGCCGTCCCTTGGAGGGAGGCTACACCTTC.

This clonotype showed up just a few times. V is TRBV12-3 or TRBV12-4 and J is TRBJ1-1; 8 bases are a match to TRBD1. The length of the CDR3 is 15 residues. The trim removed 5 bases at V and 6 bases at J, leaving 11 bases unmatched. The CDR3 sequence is CASSRPGTGGAEAFF. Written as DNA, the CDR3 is TGTGCCAGCAGTCGACCCGGGACAGGTGGGGCTGAAGCTTTCTTT.

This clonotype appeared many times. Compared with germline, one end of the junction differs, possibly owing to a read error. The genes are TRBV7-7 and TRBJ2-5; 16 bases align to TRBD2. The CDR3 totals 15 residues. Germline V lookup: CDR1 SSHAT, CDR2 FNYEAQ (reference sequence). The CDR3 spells CASRPGLAGGETQYF. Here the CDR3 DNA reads TGTGCTAGCAGACCGGGACTAGCGGGAGGGGAGACCCAGTACTTC.